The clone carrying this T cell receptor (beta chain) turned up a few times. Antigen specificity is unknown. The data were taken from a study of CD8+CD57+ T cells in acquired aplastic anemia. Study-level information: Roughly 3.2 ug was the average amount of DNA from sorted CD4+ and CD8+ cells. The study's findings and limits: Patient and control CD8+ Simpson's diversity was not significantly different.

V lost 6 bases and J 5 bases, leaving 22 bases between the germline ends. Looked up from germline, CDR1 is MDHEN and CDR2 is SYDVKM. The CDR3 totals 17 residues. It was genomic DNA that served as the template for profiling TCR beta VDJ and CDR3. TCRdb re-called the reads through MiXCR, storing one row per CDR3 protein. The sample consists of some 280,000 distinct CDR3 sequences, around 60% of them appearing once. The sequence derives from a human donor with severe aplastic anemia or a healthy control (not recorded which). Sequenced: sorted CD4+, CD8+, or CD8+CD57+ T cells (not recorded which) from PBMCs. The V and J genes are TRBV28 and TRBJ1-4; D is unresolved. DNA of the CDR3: TGTGCCAGCAGCACAATCAACCTCCGGCTCCTGAATGAAAAACTGTTTTTT. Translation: CASSTINLRLLNEKLFF.